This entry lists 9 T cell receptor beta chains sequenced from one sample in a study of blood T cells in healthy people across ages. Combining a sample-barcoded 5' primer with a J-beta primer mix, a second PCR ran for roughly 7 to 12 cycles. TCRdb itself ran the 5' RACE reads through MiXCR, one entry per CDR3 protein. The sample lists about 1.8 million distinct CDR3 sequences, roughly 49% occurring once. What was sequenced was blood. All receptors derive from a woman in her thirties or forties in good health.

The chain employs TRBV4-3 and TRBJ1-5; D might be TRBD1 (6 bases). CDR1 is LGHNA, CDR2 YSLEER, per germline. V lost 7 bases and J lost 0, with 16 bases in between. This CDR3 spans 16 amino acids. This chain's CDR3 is CASNLRTDYSNQPQHF. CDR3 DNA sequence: TGCGCCAGCAACCTCCGGACAGATTATAGCAATCAGCCCCAGCATTTT.

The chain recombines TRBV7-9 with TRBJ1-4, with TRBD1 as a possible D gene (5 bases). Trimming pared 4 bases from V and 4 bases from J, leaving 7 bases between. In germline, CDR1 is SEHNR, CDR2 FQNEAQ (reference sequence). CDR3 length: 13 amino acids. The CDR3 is CASSYDSNEKLFF. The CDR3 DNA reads TGTGCCAGCAGCTATGACAGTAATGAAAAACTGTTTTTT.

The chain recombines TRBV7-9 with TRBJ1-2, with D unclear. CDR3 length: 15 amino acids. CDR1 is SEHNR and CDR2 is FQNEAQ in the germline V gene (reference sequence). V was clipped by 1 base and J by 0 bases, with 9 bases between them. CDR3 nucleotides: TGTGCCAGCAGCTTAGGGGCAGCACCTAACTATGGCTACACCTTC. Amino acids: CASSLGAAPNYGYTF.

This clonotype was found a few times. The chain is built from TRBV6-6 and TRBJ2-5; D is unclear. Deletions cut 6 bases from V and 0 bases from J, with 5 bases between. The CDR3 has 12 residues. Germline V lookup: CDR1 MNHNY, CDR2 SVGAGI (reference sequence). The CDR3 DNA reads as TGTGCCAGCAGAATGTACCAAGAGACCCAGTACTTC. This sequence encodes CASRMYQETQYF.

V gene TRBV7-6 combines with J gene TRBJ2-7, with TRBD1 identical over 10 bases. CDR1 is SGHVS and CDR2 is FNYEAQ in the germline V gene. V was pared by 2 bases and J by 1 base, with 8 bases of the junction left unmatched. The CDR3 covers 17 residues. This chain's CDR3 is CASSLSSGTGVSYEQYF. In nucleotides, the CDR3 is TGTGCCAGCAGCTTAAGCTCCGGGACAGGGGTATCCTACGAGCAGTACTTC. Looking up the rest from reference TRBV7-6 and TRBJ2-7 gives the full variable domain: GAGVSQSPRYKVTKRGQDVALRCDPISGHVSLYWYRQALGQGPEFLTYFNYEAQQDKSGLPNDRFSAERPEGSISTLTIQRTEQRDSAMYRCASSLSSGTGVSYEQYFGPGTRLTVT.

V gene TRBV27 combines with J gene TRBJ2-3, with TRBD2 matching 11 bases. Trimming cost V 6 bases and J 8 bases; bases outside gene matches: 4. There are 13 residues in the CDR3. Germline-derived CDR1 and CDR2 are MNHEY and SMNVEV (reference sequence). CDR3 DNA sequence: TGTGCCAGCAGCGAACTAGCGGGGGTTACGCAGTATTTT. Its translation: CASSELAGVTQYF.

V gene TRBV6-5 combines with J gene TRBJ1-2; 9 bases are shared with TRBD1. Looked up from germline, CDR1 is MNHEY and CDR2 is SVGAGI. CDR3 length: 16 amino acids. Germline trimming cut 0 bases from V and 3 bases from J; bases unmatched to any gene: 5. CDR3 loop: CASSYSSTGGHYGYTF. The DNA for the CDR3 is TGTGCCAGCAGTTACTCGAGTACAGGGGGCCACTATGGCTACACCTTC.

This CDR3 reads CASSSSRDRGRNEQFF. In DNA form, the CDR3 reads TGTGCCAGCAGCTCATCCCGGGACAGGGGTAGGAATGAGCAGTTCTTC. The chain uses TRBV7-9 and TRBJ2-1; 10 bases line up with TRBD1. Losses at the gene ends were 4 bases for V and 7 bases for J; bases not matched to a gene: 10. Germline values: CDR1 SEHNR, CDR2 FQNEAQ (reference sequence). The CDR3 loop spans 16 amino acids.

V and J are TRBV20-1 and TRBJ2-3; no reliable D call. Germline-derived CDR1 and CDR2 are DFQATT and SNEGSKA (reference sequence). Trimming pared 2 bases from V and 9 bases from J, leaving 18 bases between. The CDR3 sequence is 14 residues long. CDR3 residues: CSARSRLAIETQYF. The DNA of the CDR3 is TGCAGTGCTAGAAGCAGGTTAGCAATCGAGACGCAGTATTTT.